The 22 T cell receptor beta chains below come from one sample, sequenced in a study of early T cells in non-severe SARS-CoV-2 infection. TCRdb processed the 5' RACE reads anew with MiXCR; each CDR3 protein has one entry. In the table there are roughly 20,000 distinct CDR3 sequences, roughly 4% of which are singletons. Sequencing used whole blood. These receptors were collected from an adult who was a healthcare worker with PCR-confirmed SARS-CoV-2 infection or an uninfected control (not recorded which).

This clonotype was detected ten times or more. The gene calls are TRBV11-2 and TRBJ1-2; perhaps TRBD1 as D (6 bases). CDR1 and CDR2 (germline): SGHAT, FQNNGV. The CDR3 loop spans 15 amino acids. Trimming removed 3 bases at V and 6 bases at J, with 17 bases between. DNA of the CDR3: TGTGCCAGCAGCTTGCTGCACAGGGTAGTAAATGGCTACACCTTC. Translated: CASSLLHRVVNGYTF.

The rearrangement joins TRBV7-9 to TRBJ2-7; 12 nucleotides match TRBD1. Germline trimming cut 6 bases from V and 7 bases from J; bases unmatched to any gene: 13. Germline V lookup: CDR1 SEHNR, CDR2 FQNEAQ (reference sequence). The CDR3 is 16 amino acids. The CDR3 nucleotides are TGTGCCAGCAGGTCTGTTTCGGGACAGGGGGCAAGGGAGCAGTACTTC. Its protein is CASRSVSGQGAREQYF.

Sample share makes this clonotype medium-sized (0.01 to 0.1%). The V gene is TRBV29-1, the J gene TRBJ2-7; D might be TRBD1 (5 bases). CDR1 is SQVTM and CDR2 is ANQGSEA in the germline V gene. This CDR3 has 12 amino acids. Trimming stripped 6 bases from V and 7 bases from J, with 16 bases between. The CDR3 bases are TGCAGCGTCGCCACAGGTTTCCGGGAGCAGTACTTC. This translates into CSVATGFREQYF.

This clonotype is medium-sized within its sample. In DNA form, the CDR3 reads TGCGCCAGCAGCCTTCCCGGGGGTAGCGGGGGTGGAGAGCAGTTCTTC. This translates into CASSLPGGSGGGEQFF. J is TRBJ2-1 and V is TRBV5-1; 9 bases are shared with TRBD2. The CDR3 sequence is 16 residues long. Germline CDR1 SGHRS, CDR2 YFSETQ. V lost 4 bases, J lost 10 bases, and 15 bases stayed unmatched.

There are a few counts of this clonotype. The genes are TRBV6-5 and TRBJ1-6; D possibly corresponds to TRBD1 (5 bases). Deletions cut 8 bases from V and 10 bases from J, with 15 bases between. This CDR3 spans 13 amino acids. The germline CDR1 and CDR2 sequences are MNHEY and SVGAGI. Here the CDR3 DNA reads TGTGCCAGCTTTTCTCCAGGGTACTCACCCCTCCACTTT. Translating it yields CASFSPGYSPLHF.

Ten or more counts support this clonotype. The genes are TRBV11-2 and TRBJ1-2; weak D call: TRBD1 (6 bases). Germline assignment: CDR1 SGHAT and CDR2 FQNNGV. V lost 5 bases and J lost 4, with 17 bases in between. The CDR3 consists of 15 residues. CDR3 residues: CASSGSRGLFYGYTF. The CDR3 DNA follows: TGTGCCAGCAGCGGATCCAGGGGATTGTTCTATGGCTACACCTTC.

This clonotype was seen once. The rearrangement joins TRBV7-3 to TRBJ2-2, with D maybe TRBD2 (7 bases). V was trimmed by 2 bases and J by 6 bases, leaving 19 bases between them. CDR1 SGHTA and CDR2 FQGTGA come from the germline V gene. The CDR3 runs 17 residues. Here the CDR3 reads CASSLEGPGGDSGELFF. The CDR3 nucleotides read TGTGCCAGCAGCTTAGAAGGTCCGGGGGGCGACTCCGGGGAGCTGTTTTTT.

This clonotype has at least ten counts. The V call is TRBV28, the J call TRBJ2-4, with D unclear. Germline CDR1 is MDHEN and CDR2 is SYDVKM. V lost 3 bases and J lost 8, with 5 bases in between. The CDR3 runs 11 residues. CDR3 in amino acids: CASSFLDIQYF. The DNA of the CDR3 is TGTGCCAGCAGTTTTCTGGACATTCAGTACTTC. The full variable domain, its missing parts supplied by reference TRBV28 and TRBJ2-4, is DVKVTQSSRYLVKRTGEKVFLECVQDMDHENMFWYRQDPGLGLRLIYFSYDVKMKEKGDIPEGYSVSREKKERFSLILESASTNQTSMYLCASSFLDIQYFGAGTRLSVL.

This chain connects TRBV27 to TRBJ2-1; 11 bases match TRBD2. This CDR3 contains 16 residues. J gave up 4 bases and V 10 bases, and 12 bases lay outside the gene matches. CDR1 and CDR2 (germline): MNHEY, SMNVEV (reference sequence). CDR3 sequence reads: CAIRSPSGGSYNEQFF. The CDR3 coding sequence is TGTGCCATCAGATCCCCTAGCGGGGGGTCATACAATGAGCAGTTCTTC.

By frequency in the sample, this clonotype is medium-sized (0.01 to 0.1%). The V and J genes are TRBV30 and TRBJ2-1; 8 bases are shared with TRBD2. CDR1 and CDR2 (germline): GTSNPN, SVGIG (reference sequence). The CDR3 covers 14 residues. J was trimmed by 4 bases and V by 0 bases; bases with no gene match: 2. In DNA, the CDR3 is TGTGCCTGGAGTGTGGCGGGGGGATACAATGAGCAGTTCTTC. Its translation is CAWSVAGGYNEQFF.

Ten or more counts support this clonotype. This sequence joins TRBV6-5 and TRBJ1-2; maybe TRBD1 (5 bases). V was shortened by 6 bases and J by 5 bases, with 19 bases between the two germline ends. CDR3 length equals 15 residues. Germline loops: CDR1 MNHEY, CDR2 SVGAGI. The CDR3 region has the DNA TGTGCCAGCAGACCTTATCGACAGTTGAGATATGGCTACACCTTC. Translated: CASRPYRQLRYGYTF.

By share, this clonotype counts as medium-sized. The rearrangement uses TRBV12-3 or TRBV12-4 and TRBJ1-3; D may be TRBD1 (5 bases). The CDR3 loop spans 15 amino acids. V was cut by 6 bases and J by 0 bases, with 12 bases left in between. CDR3: CASSGGTDSGNTIYF. Here the CDR3 DNA reads TGTGCCAGCAGCGGGGGGACGGACTCTGGAAACACCATATATTTT.

This clonotype occurred many times. This CDR3 reads CASSPPGGHEQFF. In DNA, the CDR3 is TGTGCCAGCAGCCCGCCGGGGGGGCATGAGCAGTTCTTC. This sequence joins TRBV7-9 and TRBJ2-1, with TRBD2 matching over 8 bases. V shed 5 bases and J 8 bases; nucleotides not matched to a gene: 5. CDR1 is SEHNR and CDR2 is FQNEAQ in the germline V gene (reference sequence). This CDR3 is built from 13 residues.

The chain carries TRBV3-1 and TRBJ2-3, with D unresolved. The CDR3 has 13 amino acids. The V end was cut by 5 bases, the J end by 6 bases, with 12 bases between. Germline V gene lookup returns CDR1 LGHDT and CDR2 YNNKEL (reference sequence). As DNA, the CDR3 is TGTGCCAGCAGCGCGAACCCCGGGGATACGCAGTATTTT. It is translated as CASSANPGDTQYF.

At least ten counts were recorded for this clonotype. V usage is TRBV7-2 and J usage is TRBJ2-3; possible D gene TRBD1, 6 bases. Germline V gene data show CDR1 as SGHTA and CDR2 as FQGNSA. V lost 5 bases, J lost 2 bases, and 14 bases lay in between. The CDR3 contains 15 residues. Here the CDR3 DNA reads TGTGCCAGCAGCCTGTCGACAGGAGCCACAGATACGCAGTATTTT. As protein: CASSLSTGATDTQYF. The full variable domain, in which reference TRBV7-2 and TRBJ2-3 provide the parts outside the CDR3, is GAGVSQSPSNKVTEKGKDVELRCDPISGHTALYWYRQSLGQGLEFLIYFQGNSAPDKSGLPSDRFSAERTGGSVSTLTIQRTQQEDSAVYLCASSLSTGATDTQYFGPGTRLTVL.

This clonotype was observed a handful of times. This CDR3 reads CASSYWGLAGGDTQYF. The DNA of the CDR3 is TGTGCCAGCAGTTACTGGGGACTAGCGGGCGGAGATACGCAGTATTTT. The chain couples TRBV6-2 or TRBV6-3 to TRBJ2-3, with 12 bases identical to TRBD2. This CDR3 contains 16 residues. J gave up 5 bases and V 1 base, and 4 bases lay outside the gene matches. Germline lookup yields CDR1 MNHEY and CDR2 SVGEGT.

This clonotype showed up many times. The V gene is TRBV12-5, the J gene TRBJ2-7, with D uncertain. Germline CDR1 LGHNT, CDR2 FRNRAP. CDR3 length equals 13 residues. V lost 1 base and J 2 bases, leaving 6 bases between the germline ends. CDR3 loop: CASGLGSPYEQYF. The DNA of the CDR3 is TGTGCTAGTGGTTTGGGCAGCCCCTACGAGCAGTACTTC. The full variable domain, its missing parts supplied by reference TRBV12-5 and TRBJ2-7, is DARVTQTPRHKVTEMGQEVTMRCQPILGHNTVFWYRQTMMQGLELLAYFRNRAPLDDSGMPKDRFSAEMPDATLATLKIQPSEPRDSAVYFCASGLGSPYEQYFGPGTRLTVT.

By sample fraction, this clonotype is medium-sized. This rearrangement joins TRBV12-3 or TRBV12-4 to TRBJ1-5, with TRBD1 identical over 7 bases. Trimming at V came to 5 bases and at J to 4 bases, leaving 5 bases not matched to a gene. The CDR3 has 14 amino acids. The CDR3 loop reads CASSIGQVNQPQHF. CDR3 sequence (DNA): TGTGCCAGCAGTATTGGACAGGTAAATCAGCCCCAGCATTTT.

This clonotype showed up many times. V is TRBV7-2 and J is TRBJ2-1, with no clear D. The germline CDR1 and CDR2 sequences are SGHTA and FQGNSA. V dropped 0 bases and J dropped 7 bases, with 7 bases sitting between them. The CDR3 runs 13 residues. CDR3: CASSLAWVNEQFF. In DNA form, the CDR3 reads TGTGCCAGCAGCTTAGCGTGGGTAAATGAGCAGTTCTTC.

In this sample, this clonotype is medium-sized. The V call is TRBV4-3, the J call TRBJ1-5; D is uncertain. Germline V gene sequence: CDR1 LGHNA, CDR2 YSLEER. Trimming pared 1 base from V and 1 base from J, leaving 8 bases between. The CDR3 sequence is 15 residues long. In DNA, the CDR3 is TGCGCCAGCAGCCAAGGGCCGACCAGCAATCAGCCCCAGCATTTT. Its translation is CASSQGPTSNQPQHF.

In this sample, this clonotype is medium-sized. CDR3 region: CASSLTGEGYEQYF. DNA of the CDR3: TGTGCCAGCAGCCTCACAGGGGAAGGGTACGAGCAGTACTTC. This chain connects TRBV6-1 to TRBJ2-7; 7 nucleotides line up with TRBD1. With V trimmed by 6 bases and J by 4 bases, 9 bases remained unmatched. Looked up from germline, CDR1 is MNHNS and CDR2 is SASEGT. This CDR3 comprises 14 residues.

In regard to this clonotype: This may be a read error: a much more frequent sequence differs by one nucleotide. This chain connects TRBV2 to TRBJ1-6, with 9 positions matching TRBD1. Germline-derived CDR1 and CDR2 are SNHLY and FYNNEI. The CDR3 has 14 amino acids. CDR3 in amino acids: CASGGQGVNSLLHF. DNA of the CDR3: TGTGCCAGCGGGGGACAGGGAGTGAATTCACTCCTCCACTTT.